This is a list of T cell receptor beta chains from one sample in a study of Tregs in tolerant kidney transplant recipients. Sequencing used immunoSEQ multiplex PCR; TCRdb keeps in-frame clones, though not all of them. The sample lists approximately 60,000 clones; about 87% were seen once. Here the sequenced sample was CD4+ T cells from blood (PBMCs), taken 6 months after the transplant. These receptors were obtained from a human patient who received a combined kidney and bone marrow transplant. Some T cells here may be from the graft donor. The CDR3 runs from the conserved cysteine through the conserved F or W. D genes are given only for firm matches. A clone size is listed for some rows: how often the clone was seen (once, few, many), or a class if it is expanded.

CDR3 length: 15; clone size: -; V gene: TRBV11-3; J gene: TRBJ1-1; D gene: TRBD1; CDR3 DNA: TGTGCCAGCAGCTTAATCGGGCAGGGGGACACTGAAGCTTTCTTT; CDR3 protein: CASSLIGQGDTEAFF
CDR3 length: 15; clone size: -; V gene: TRBV19; J gene: TRBJ2-1; D gene: TRBD2; CDR3 DNA: TGTGCCAGTAGAGGAGCGGGAGAGGTCTACAATGAGCAGTTCTTC; CDR3 protein: CASRGAGEVYNEQFF
CDR3 length: 14; clone size: -; V gene: TRBV5-1; J gene: TRBJ1-2; D gene: -; CDR3 DNA: TGCGCCAGCAGCTTGGGCGGAGGGGACTATGGCTACACCTTC; CDR3 protein: CASSLGGGDYGYTF
CDR3 length: 13; clone size: -; V gene: TRBV6-5; J gene: TRBJ2-5; D gene: TRBD1; CDR3 DNA: TGTGCCAGCAGCCGGACAGGGCGGGAGACCCAGTACTTC; CDR3 protein: CASSRTGRETQYF
CDR3 length: 15; clone size: -; V gene: TRBV6-1; J gene: TRBJ1-5; D gene: TRBD1; CDR3 DNA: TGTGCCAGCAGGCTCCGGGACAGGGGTGATCAGCCCCAGCATTTT; CDR3 protein: CASRLRDRGDQPQHF
CDR3 length: 14; clone size: -; V gene: TRBV5-6; J gene: TRBJ1-1; D gene: -; CDR3 DNA: TGTGCCAGCAGCTTGGGCCTAGAGAACACTGAAGCTTTCTTT; CDR3 protein: CASSLGLENTEAFF
CDR3 length: 16; clone size: -; V gene: TRBV5-1; J gene: TRBJ2-1; D gene: TRBD2; CDR3 DNA: TGCGCCAGCAGCTTGGTTAGCGGGGGGGCCGGTTATGAGCAGTTCTTC; CDR3 protein: CASSLVSGGAGYEQFF
CDR3 length: 15; clone size: -; V gene: TRBV7-2; J gene: TRBJ2-7; D gene: TRBD1; CDR3 DNA: TGTGCCAGCAGCGGGGGGACAGGGAAAATGTACGAGCAGTACTTC; CDR3 protein: CASSGGTGKMYEQYF
CDR3 length: 14; clone size: -; V gene: TRBV6-5; J gene: TRBJ1-5; D gene: TRBD1; CDR3 DNA: TGTGCCAGCAGTCCGCGACAGGGGAATCAGCCCCAGCATTTT; CDR3 protein: CASSPRQGNQPQHF
CDR3 length: 19; clone size: few; V gene: TRBV7-2; J gene: TRBJ2-2; D gene: -; CDR3 DNA: TGTGCCAGCAGCCCGCGTTCGTTGGGCAGCGCTGGGAGGACCGGGGAGCTGTTTTTT; CDR3 protein: CASSPRSLGSAGRTGELFF
CDR3 length: 16; clone size: -; V gene: TRBV5-6; J gene: TRBJ2-7; D gene: TRBD2; CDR3 DNA: TGTGCCAGCAGTTGGGGGATAGCGGGGGGGCGTTACGAGCAGTACTTC; CDR3 protein: CASSWGIAGGRYEQYF
CDR3 length: 15; clone size: -; V gene: TRBV13; J gene: TRBJ2-7; D gene: -; CDR3 DNA: TGTGCCAGCAGCTTAGGAGACCCCGCGCCGGGGGAGCAGTACTTC; CDR3 protein: CASSLGDPAPGEQYF
CDR3 length: 13; clone size: -; V gene: TRBV29-1; J gene: TRBJ1-1; D gene: TRBD1; CDR3 DNA: TGCAGCGCTGGGGGACAGGGGGTATTTTGGGCTTTCTTT; CDR3 protein: CSAGGQGVFWAFF
CDR3 length: 16; clone size: -; V gene: TRBV19; J gene: TRBJ1-2; D gene: TRBD1; CDR3 DNA: TGTGCCAGTAGCCGTAAACAGGGGAGTGCTAACTATGGCTACACCTTC; CDR3 protein: CASSRKQGSANYGYTF
CDR3 length: 14; clone size: once; V gene: TRBV27; J gene: TRBJ2-7; D gene: TRBD1; CDR3 DNA: TGTGCCAGCAGTTTCGGGACAGGTTCCTACGAGCAGTACTTC; CDR3 protein: CASSFGTGSYEQYF
CDR3 length: 15; clone size: -; V gene: TRBV7-2; J gene: TRBJ2-1; D gene: -; CDR3 DNA: TGTGCCAGCAGCCGAACGGGAAGCTCCTACAATGAGCAGTTCTTC; CDR3 protein: CASSRTGSSYNEQFF
CDR3 length: 15; clone size: -; V gene: TRBV19; J gene: TRBJ1-2; D gene: -; CDR3 DNA: TGTGCCAGTAGCACACGGGGGGGGACCCCTTATGGCTACACCTTC; CDR3 protein: CASSTRGGTPYGYTF
CDR3 length: 14; clone size: -; V gene: TRBV19; J gene: TRBJ1-4; D gene: TRBD1; CDR3 DNA: TGTGCCAGTAAGGGACAGGAGGTAGAAGAAAAACTGTTTTTT; CDR3 protein: CASKGQEVEEKLFF
CDR3 length: 15; clone size: -; V gene: TRBV2; J gene: TRBJ2-1; D gene: -; CDR3 DNA: TGTGCCAGCAGTGAAGACTATAGCTCCTACAATGAGCAGTTCTTC; CDR3 protein: CASSEDYSSYNEQFF
CDR3 length: 15; clone size: few; V gene: TRBV19; J gene: TRBJ1-1; D gene: TRBD1; CDR3 DNA: TGTGCCAGTAGACGAGTGACAGGGGGGGACACTGAAGCTTTCTTT; CDR3 protein: CASRRVTGGDTEAFF
CDR3 length: 13; clone size: once; V gene: TRBV5-1; J gene: TRBJ1-1; D gene: TRBD1; CDR3 DNA: TGCGCCAGCAGCTTGGGCAGGGGGAGTAAAGCTTTCTTT; CDR3 protein: CASSLGRGSKAFF
CDR3 length: 17; clone size: -; V gene: TRBV5-4; J gene: TRBJ2-3; D gene: TRBD2; CDR3 DNA: TGTGCCAGCAGCCCGGTCCCGGGAGGGTGGGGCACAGATACGCAGTATTTT; CDR3 protein: CASSPVPGGWGTDTQYF
CDR3 length: 15; clone size: -; V gene: TRBV18; J gene: TRBJ2-1; D gene: TRBD2; CDR3 DNA: TGTGCCAGCTCACTAGGACTAGCGGGCCCCAATGAGCAGTTCTTC; CDR3 protein: CASSLGLAGPNEQFF
CDR3 length: 15; clone size: -; V gene: TRBV12-1; J gene: TRBJ1-1; D gene: -; CDR3 DNA: TGTGCCAGCAGCCCTTGCAGGGGCGCGGGCACTGAAGCTTTCTTT; CDR3 protein: CASSPCRGAGTEAFF
CDR3 length: 15; clone size: -; V gene: TRBV30; J gene: TRBJ1-2; D gene: -; CDR3 DNA: TGTGCCTGGAGTCTTAGGACACGGCTGAACTATGGCTACACCTTC; CDR3 protein: CAWSLRTRLNYGYTF
CDR3 length: 12; clone size: -; V gene: TRBV5-5; J gene: TRBJ2-1; D gene: TRBD1; CDR3 DNA: TGTGCCAGCAGCCCCAGAGGGGACAGAGAGTTCTTC; CDR3 protein: CASSPRGDREFF
CDR3 length: 12; clone size: -; V gene: TRBV6-5; J gene: TRBJ1-5; D gene: -; CDR3 DNA: TGTGCCAGCAGACAGGGTGGTCAGCCCCAGCATTTT; CDR3 protein: CASRQGGQPQHF
CDR3 length: 11; clone size: -; V gene: TRBV29-1; J gene: TRBJ1-1; D gene: -; CDR3 DNA: TGCAGCGTTGGGGGGGGTATGGAAGCTTTCTTT; CDR3 protein: CSVGGGMEAFF
CDR3 length: 15; clone size: once; V gene: TRBV4-3; J gene: TRBJ2-5; D gene: -; CDR3 DNA: TGCGCCAGCAGCCAAGATCAGGTCCTCCAAGAGACCCAGTACTTC; CDR3 protein: CASSQDQVLQETQYF
CDR3 length: 19; clone size: -; V gene: TRBV4-2; J gene: TRBJ2-3; D gene: -; CDR3 DNA: TGTGCCAGCAGCCATCAACTCCTCGGGACTCTATTGAATGGGGATACGCAGTATTTT; CDR3 protein: CASSHQLLGTLLNGDTQYF
CDR3 length: 11; clone size: -; V gene: TRBV20-1; J gene: TRBJ2-7; D gene: -; CDR3 DNA: TGCAGTGCTAGACTAGTCTACGAGCAGTACTTC; CDR3 protein: CSARLVYEQYF
CDR3 length: 16; clone size: -; V gene: TRBV5-4; J gene: TRBJ2-7; D gene: TRBD1; CDR3 DNA: TGTGCCAGCAGCTTGGGGGGACAGAAAAGGCGCTACGAGCAGTACTTC; CDR3 protein: CASSLGGQKRRYEQYF
CDR3 length: 12; clone size: -; V gene: TRBV6-5; J gene: TRBJ2-7; D gene: TRBD1; CDR3 DNA: TGTGCCACCGGACAGGGAAGGCGCGAGCAGTACTTC; CDR3 protein: CATGQGRREQYF
CDR3 length: 13; clone size: -; V gene: TRBV18; J gene: TRBJ1-2; D gene: -; CDR3 DNA: TGTGCCAGCTCACCAGACAGTAACTATGGCTACACCTTC; CDR3 protein: CASSPDSNYGYTF
CDR3 length: 14; clone size: -; V gene: TRBV11-1; J gene: TRBJ2-7; D gene: -; CDR3 DNA: TGTGCCAGCAGCTTAGCTGGGACAAGCTACGAGCAGTACTTC; CDR3 protein: CASSLAGTSYEQYF
CDR3 length: 13; clone size: few; V gene: TRBV7-2; J gene: TRBJ2-7; D gene: -; CDR3 DNA: TGTGCCAGCAGCTTAGCGCTGATATCCGAGCAGTACTTC; CDR3 protein: CASSLALISEQYF
CDR3 length: 15; clone size: -; V gene: TRBV27; J gene: TRBJ1-1; D gene: TRBD1; CDR3 DNA: TGTGCCAGCATCGGCCTTGGGACAGGGCCACCTGAAGCTTTCTTT; CDR3 protein: CASIGLGTGPPEAFF
CDR3 length: 14; clone size: -; V gene: TRBV7-2; J gene: TRBJ1-2; D gene: TRBD1; CDR3 DNA: TGTGCCAGCAGCTGGACAGGGGAGAACTATGGCTACACCTTC; CDR3 protein: CASSWTGENYGYTF
CDR3 length: 18; clone size: -; V gene: TRBV19; J gene: TRBJ2-2; D gene: -; CDR3 DNA: TGTGCCAGTAGTTCAGGCAGTGGCTGGTCTGCCACCACCGGGGAGCTGTTTTTT; CDR3 protein: CASSSGSGWSATTGELFF
CDR3 length: 17; clone size: -; V gene: TRBV4-1; J gene: TRBJ2-3; D gene: -; CDR3 DNA: TGCGCCAGCAGCCAAGTAAAAACAGGTAGATCCGCAGATACGCAGTATTTT; CDR3 protein: CASSQVKTGRSADTQYF
CDR3 length: 15; clone size: -; V gene: TRBV11-3; J gene: TRBJ2-2; D gene: -; CDR3 DNA: TGTGCCAGCAGCTTGGGGGGTCGGATCACCGGGGAGCTGTTTTTT; CDR3 protein: CASSLGGRITGELFF
CDR3 length: 14; clone size: -; V gene: TRBV14; J gene: TRBJ2-3; D gene: -; CDR3 DNA: TGTGCCAGCAGCCAAGATTTGGCACCCGATACGCAGTATTTT; CDR3 protein: CASSQDLAPDTQYF
CDR3 length: 14; clone size: -; V gene: TRBV10-2; J gene: TRBJ2-7; D gene: -; CDR3 DNA: TGCGCCAGCAAGAAACGCGGGGCCTCCTACGAGCAGTACTTC; CDR3 protein: CASKKRGASYEQYF
CDR3 length: 12; clone size: -; V gene: TRBV7-9; J gene: TRBJ1-5; D gene: -; CDR3 DNA: TGTGCCAGCGGTACAGGGTATCAGCCCCAGCATTTT; CDR3 protein: CASGTGYQPQHF
CDR3 length: 15; clone size: -; V gene: TRBV7-9; J gene: TRBJ2-7; D gene: TRBD2; CDR3 DNA: TGTGCCAGCAGCTCGTACTCTAGCGGTACCTACGAGCAGTACTTC; CDR3 protein: CASSSYSSGTYEQYF
CDR3 length: 15; clone size: -; V gene: TRBV7-3; J gene: TRBJ2-2; D gene: -; CDR3 DNA: TGTGCCAGCAGCTTAGCGGGGGCAAACACCGGGGAGCTGTTTTTT; CDR3 protein: CASSLAGANTGELFF
CDR3 length: 15; clone size: -; V gene: TRBV25-1; J gene: TRBJ2-2; D gene: -; CDR3 DNA: TGTGCCAGCAGTCCGAGGGCTGAGAACACCGGGGAGCTGTTTTTT; CDR3 protein: CASSPRAENTGELFF
CDR3 length: 18; clone size: -; V gene: TRBV25-1; J gene: TRBJ2-1; D gene: TRBD2; CDR3 DNA: TGTGCCAGCAGAAACAGGGGGCCGGGACTAGCGGGTTACAATGAGCAGTTCTTC; CDR3 protein: CASRNRGPGLAGYNEQFF
CDR3 length: 16; clone size: -; V gene: TRBV7-2; J gene: TRBJ1-6; D gene: TRBD1; CDR3 DNA: TGTGCCAGCAGTCTAAATAGACAGGGGGATTGGTCACCCCTCCACTTT; CDR3 protein: CASSLNRQGDWSPLHF
CDR3 length: 14; clone size: -; V gene: TRBV5-4; J gene: TRBJ2-1; D gene: -; CDR3 DNA: TGTGCCAGCAGCTTGCTCCTAGGGGCCAATGAGCAGTTCTTC; CDR3 protein: CASSLLLGANEQFF
CDR3 length: 16; clone size: -; V gene: TRBV5-1; J gene: TRBJ1-1; D gene: TRBD1; CDR3 DNA: TGCGCCAGCAGCTTGGGCCGACAGGGTTTGAACACTGAAGCTTTCTTT; CDR3 protein: CASSLGRQGLNTEAFF
CDR3 length: 16; clone size: once; V gene: TRBV7-3; J gene: TRBJ2-3; D gene: TRBD2; CDR3 DNA: TGTGCCAGCAGCTTACGGGGGGGGGCCAGGGCAGATACGCAGTATTTT; CDR3 protein: CASSLRGGARADTQYF